Below, 5 T cell receptor beta chains from the same sample are listed, as sequenced in a study of CD8 T cells in ankylosing spondylitis. MiXCR, run by TCRdb on the 5' RACE reads, gives a single entry per CDR3 protein. The repertoire has just over 350,000 distinct CDR3 sequences, roughly 20% of them found once; the top ten carry around 13%. Source material: blood, either unsorted or a sorted T cell fraction (not recorded which). These TCRs come from a male donor with ankylosing spondylitis or in good health (not recorded which).

The V and J genes are TRBV10-3 and TRBJ1-2, with D maybe TRBD1 (6 bases). The germline V gene has CDR1 ENHRY and CDR2 SYGVKD. The CDR3 is 15 residues long. V was trimmed by 0 bases and J by 0 bases, leaving 8 bases between them. The CDR3 coding sequence is TGTGCCATCAGTGAGTCGGGGGGGCCTAACTATGGCTACACCTTC. It translates to CAISESGGPNYGYTF.

This clonotype appeared a few times. The genes are TRBV4-2 and TRBJ2-1; no clear D gene. V was shortened by 0 bases and J by 9 bases, with 9 bases between the two germline ends. The germline gives CDR1 LGHNA, CDR2 YNFKEQ. The CDR3 sequence is 13 residues long. CDR3 in DNA: TGTGCCAGCAGCCAAGATCCGGAAGGTGAGCAGTTCTTC. Protein: CASSQDPEGEQFF.

The chain is built from TRBV7-6 and TRBJ2-2, with D perhaps TRBD1 (6 bases). The CDR3 loop spans 16 amino acids. Germline V gene lookup returns CDR1 SGHVS and CDR2 FNYEAQ. V dropped 1 base and J dropped 4 bases, with 13 bases sitting between them. The CDR3 nucleotides are TGTGCCAGCAGCTTAGGAGACAGGCTACCCACCGGGGAGCTGTTTTTT. Translating it yields CASSLGDRLPTGELFF.

The J gene is TRBJ2-3, the V gene TRBV12-3 or TRBV12-4, with D perhaps TRBD2 (6 bases). V lost 5 bases to trimming and J lost 6 bases, with 18 bases between them. CDR3 length equals 15 residues. Here the CDR3 DNA reads TGTGCCAGCAGTGGGGGGTATGATAGCAACGATACGCAGTATTTT. This encodes CASSGGYDSNDTQYF.

This clonotype was found a few times. The CDR3, as DNA: TGTGCCAGCAGCGTAGGTACTAGCGGGGAGCAGTTCTTC. This translates into CASSVGTSGEQFF. The chain links TRBV9 to TRBJ2-1; 9 bases are shared with TRBD2. Germline V gene data show CDR1 as SGDLS and CDR2 as YYNGEE. This CDR3 has 13 residues. Unmatched junction bases numbered 2, after V lost 0 bases and J lost 10 bases. Together with reference TRBV9 and TRBJ2-1, the CDR3 gives the full variable domain: DSGVTQTPKHLITATGQRVTLRCSPRSGDLSVYWYQQSLDQGLQFLIQYYNGEERAKGNILERFSAQQFPDLHSELNLSSLELGDSALYFCASSVGTSGEQFFGPGTRLTVL.